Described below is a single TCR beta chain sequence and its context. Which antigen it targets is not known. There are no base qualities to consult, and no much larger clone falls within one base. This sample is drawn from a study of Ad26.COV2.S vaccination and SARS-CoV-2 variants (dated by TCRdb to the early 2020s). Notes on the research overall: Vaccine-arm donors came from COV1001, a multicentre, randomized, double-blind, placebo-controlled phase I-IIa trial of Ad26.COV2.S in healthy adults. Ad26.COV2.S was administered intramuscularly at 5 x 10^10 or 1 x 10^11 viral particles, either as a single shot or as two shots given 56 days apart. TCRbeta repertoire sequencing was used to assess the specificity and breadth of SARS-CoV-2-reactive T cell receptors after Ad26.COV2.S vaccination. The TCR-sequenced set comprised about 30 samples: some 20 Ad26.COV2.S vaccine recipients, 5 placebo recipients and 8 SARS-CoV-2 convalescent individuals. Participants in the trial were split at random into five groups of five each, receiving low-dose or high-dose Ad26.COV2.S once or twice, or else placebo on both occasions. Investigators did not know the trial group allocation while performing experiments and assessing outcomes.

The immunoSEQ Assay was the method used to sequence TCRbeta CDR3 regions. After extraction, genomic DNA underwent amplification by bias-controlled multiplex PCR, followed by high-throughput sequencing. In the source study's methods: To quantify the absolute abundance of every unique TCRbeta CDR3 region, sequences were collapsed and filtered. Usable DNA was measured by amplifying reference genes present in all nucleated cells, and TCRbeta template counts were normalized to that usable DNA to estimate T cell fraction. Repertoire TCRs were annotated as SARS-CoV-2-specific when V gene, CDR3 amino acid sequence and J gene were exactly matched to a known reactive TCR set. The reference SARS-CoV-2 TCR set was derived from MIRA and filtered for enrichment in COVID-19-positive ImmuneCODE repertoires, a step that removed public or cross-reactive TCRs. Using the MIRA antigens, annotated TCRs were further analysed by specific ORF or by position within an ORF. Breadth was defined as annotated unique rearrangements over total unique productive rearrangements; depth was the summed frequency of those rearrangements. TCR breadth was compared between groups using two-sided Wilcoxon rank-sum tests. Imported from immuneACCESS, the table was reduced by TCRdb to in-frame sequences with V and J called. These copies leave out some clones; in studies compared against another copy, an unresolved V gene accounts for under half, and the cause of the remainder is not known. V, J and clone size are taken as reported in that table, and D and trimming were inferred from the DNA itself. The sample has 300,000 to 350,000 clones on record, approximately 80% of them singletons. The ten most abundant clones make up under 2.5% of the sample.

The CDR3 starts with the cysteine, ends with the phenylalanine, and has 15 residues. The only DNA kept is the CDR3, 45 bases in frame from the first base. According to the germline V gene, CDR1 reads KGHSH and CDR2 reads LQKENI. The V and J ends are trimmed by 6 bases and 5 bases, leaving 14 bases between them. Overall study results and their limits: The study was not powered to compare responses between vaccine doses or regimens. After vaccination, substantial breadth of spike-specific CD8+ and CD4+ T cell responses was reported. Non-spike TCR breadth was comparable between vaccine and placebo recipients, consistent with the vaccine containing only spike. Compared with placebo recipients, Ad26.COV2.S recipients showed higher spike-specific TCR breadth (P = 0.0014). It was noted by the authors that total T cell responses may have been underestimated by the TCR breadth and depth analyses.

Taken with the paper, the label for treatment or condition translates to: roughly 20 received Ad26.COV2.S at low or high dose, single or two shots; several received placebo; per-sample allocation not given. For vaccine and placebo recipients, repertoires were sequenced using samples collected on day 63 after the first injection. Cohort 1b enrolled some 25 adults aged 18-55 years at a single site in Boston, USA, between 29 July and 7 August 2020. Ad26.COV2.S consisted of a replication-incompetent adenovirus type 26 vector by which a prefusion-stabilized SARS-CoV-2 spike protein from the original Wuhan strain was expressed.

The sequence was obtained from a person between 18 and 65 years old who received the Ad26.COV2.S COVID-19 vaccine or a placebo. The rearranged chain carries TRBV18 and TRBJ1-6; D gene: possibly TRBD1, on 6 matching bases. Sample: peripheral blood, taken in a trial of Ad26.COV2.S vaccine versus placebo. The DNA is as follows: TGTGCCAGCTCTACAGGGCGACTGGATAATTCACCCCTCCACTTT. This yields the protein CASSTGRLDNSPLHF.